Listed here are 21 T cell receptor beta chains from one sample, sequenced in a study of T cells of healthy individuals. TCRdb redid the calling of the 5' RACE reads with MiXCR, one entry per CDR3 protein. This table holds 60,000 to 70,000 distinct CDR3 sequences, 15% to 20% found once. The receptors originated from a human donor in good health.

In its sample, this clonotype was seen many times. The rearrangement links TRBV20-1 to TRBJ2-3, with 9 bases matching TRBD2. V shed 0 bases and J 0 bases; nucleotides not matched to a gene: 10. Per germline, CDR1 DFQATT and CDR2 SNEGSKA (reference sequence). This CDR3 is built from 18 residues. CDR3 residues: CSAREALAGLASTDTQYF. The CDR3 region has the DNA TGCAGTGCTAGAGAGGCACTAGCGGGCCTGGCTAGCACAGATACGCAGTATTTT.

This clonotype was seen at least ten times. The chain employs TRBV4-1 and TRBJ2-5; the D gene is possibly TRBD2 (6 bases). The length of the CDR3 is 15 residues. CDR1 and CDR2 (germline): MGHRA, YSYEKL. Trimming took off 0 bases at V and 5 bases at J, with 13 bases between the two ends. The CDR3 loop reads CASSQDILGRETQYF. The CDR3 region has the DNA TGCGCCAGCAGCCAAGATATCCTGGGGAGGGAGACCCAGTACTTC.

This chain joins TRBV6-6 and TRBJ2-6; no clear D gene. CDR1 MNHNY and CDR2 SVGAGI come from the germline V gene (reference sequence). The CDR3 consists of 16 residues. The ends were cut back, 6 bases at V and 1 base at J, with 13 bases in the middle. The CDR3 nucleotides read TGTGCCAGCAGCCTGAGGTTCGATTCTGGGGCCAACGTCCTGACTTTC. Translated, it gives CASSLRFDSGANVLTF.

The DNA of the CDR3 is TGCGCCAGCAGCTTGGGGGGGTACGAGCAGTACTTC. It yields the protein CASSLGGYEQYF. The rearrangement links TRBV5-1 to TRBJ2-7, with D tentatively TRBD1 or TRBD2 (5 bases each). The CDR3 has 12 amino acids. Trimming took 0 bases from V and 4 from J, leaving 5 bases between them. Germline CDR1 reads SGHRS; CDR2 reads YFSETQ.

Concerning this clonotype: A much larger clone lies one base from this, so it may be a read error. The chain employs TRBV3-1 and TRBJ1-5; 9 nucleotides line up with TRBD1. Germline V CDR1 and CDR2: LGHDT, YNNKEL (reference sequence). This CDR3 has 15 amino acids. The CDR3 reads CAGSDTGGGNQPQHF. The CDR3 DNA reads as TGTGCCGGCAGCGATACAGGGGGCGGCAATCAGCCCCAGCATTTT.

The table lists this clonotype with many counts. J is TRBJ2-2 and V is TRBV12-3 or TRBV12-4, with D possibly being TRBD1 or TRBD2 (5 bases each). The CDR3 sequence is 15 residues long. The V gene lost 6 bases and the J gene lost 2 bases, with 13 bases spanning the gap. In nucleotides, the CDR3 is TGTGCCAGCAGCCGGGACGGAATCAACACCGGGGAGCTGTTTTTT. This encodes CASSRDGINTGELFF.

The chain carries TRBV19 and TRBJ1-4; maybe TRBD1 (5 bases). This CDR3 comprises 14 residues. CDR1 LNHDA and CDR2 SQIVND come from the germline V gene (reference sequence). Trimming took off 7 bases at V and 3 bases at J, with 12 bases between the two ends. CDR3 in amino acids: CASTEGTANEKLFF. As DNA, the CDR3 is TGTGCCAGTACCGAGGGGACGGCTAATGAAAAACTGTTTTTT.

This clonotype was picked up many times. V usage is TRBV5-1 and J usage is TRBJ1-1; no definite D call. Germline lookup yields CDR1 SGHRS and CDR2 YFSETQ. The V gene lost 0 bases and the J gene lost 4 bases, with 13 bases spanning the gap. The CDR3 extends over 15 amino acids. CDR3 residues: CASSLARGGGTEAFF. CDR3 bases: TGCGCCAGCAGCTTGGCACGAGGTGGTGGCACTGAAGCTTTCTTT.

This clonotype was observed a handful of times. The J gene is TRBJ2-3, the V gene TRBV14; 8 nucleotides agree with TRBD2. After removal of 5 bases from V and 4 bases from J, the junction contained 5 bases not matched to a gene. This CDR3 contains 14 residues. CDR1 is SGHDN, CDR2 FVKESK, per germline. The CDR3 is CASSWSGGSDTQYF. Here the CDR3 DNA reads TGTGCCAGCAGCTGGAGCGGGGGTTCAGATACGCAGTATTTT.

This clonotype has at least ten counts. The chain has TRBV10-2 and TRBJ2-7; D is tentatively TRBD1 or TRBD2 (6 bases each). V lost 0 bases and J 6 bases, leaving 9 bases between the germline ends. Germline V lookup: CDR1 WSHSY, CDR2 SAAADI. The CDR3 covers 13 residues. CDR3 sequence (DNA): TGCGCCAGCAGTGAGTCAAGGGGGGCCGAGCAGTACTTC. It translates to CASSESRGAEQYF.

This clonotype was seen many times. The V gene is TRBV4-2, the J gene TRBJ2-2; a weak D match, TRBD2 (5 bases). The V end lost 4 bases, the J end lost 5 bases, and 11 bases lay between the germline ends. CDR1 is LGHNA, CDR2 YNFKEQ, per germline. This CDR3 has 14 amino acids. CDR3 loop: CASSPSPGTGELFF. CDR3 sequence (DNA): TGTGCCAGCAGCCCCAGCCCGGGGACCGGGGAGCTGTTTTTT.

This clonotype was seen many times. V gene TRBV12-3 or TRBV12-4 combines with J gene TRBJ1-5; no clear D gene. The germline V and J ends were trimmed by 3 bases and 3 bases, with 6 bases remaining between them. This CDR3 is 13 amino acids long. This CDR3 reads CASSFSHNQPQHF. CDR3 nucleotides: TGTGCCAGCAGTTTCTCGCACAATCAGCCCCAGCATTTT.

V and J are TRBV4-1 and TRBJ1-1, with TRBD1 matching over 10 bases. The germline CDR1 and CDR2 sequences are MGHRA and YSYEKL. There are 19 residues in the CDR3. The junction had 12 bases not matched to a gene; V was cut back by 0 bases and J by 2 bases. The CDR3 sequence: CASSQDPWTGGGVNTEAFF. The CDR3 nucleotides are TGCGCCAGCAGCCAAGATCCTTGGACAGGGGGAGGGGTAAACACTGAAGCTTTCTTT.

V usage is TRBV7-2 and J usage is TRBJ2-5, with D possibly TRBD2 on 6 matching bases. Germline V lookup: CDR1 SGHTA, CDR2 FQGNSA. The CDR3 has 14 amino acids. Trimming took 3 bases from V and 4 from J, leaving 12 bases between them. CDR3 loop: CASSFGGAGETQYF. CDR3 nucleotides: TGTGCCAGCAGCTTCGGGGGTGCGGGAGAGACCCAGTACTTC. The full variable domain, in which reference TRBV7-2 and TRBJ2-5 provide the parts outside the CDR3, is GAGVSQSPSNKVTEKGKDVELRCDPISGHTALYWYRQSLGQGLEFLIYFQGNSAPDKSGLPSDRFSAERTGGSVSTLTIQRTQQEDSAVYLCASSFGGAGETQYFGPGTRLLVL.

In its sample, this clonotype was seen a few times. The chain joins TRBV20-1 to TRBJ1-1; D not resolved. The CDR3 is 12 residues long. Germline V gives CDR1 DFQATT, CDR2 SNEGSKA (reference sequence). V was clipped by 5 bases and J by 3 bases, with 10 bases between them. The CDR3: CSACFWDTEAFF. CDR3 sequence (DNA): TGCAGTGCTTGCTTTTGGGACACTGAAGCTTTCTTT.

This clonotype has a count of ten or more. The chain has TRBV27 and TRBJ2-3, with D possibly TRBD1 on 5 matching bases. Trimming left V 4 bases short and J 3 bases short, with 8 bases between. Per the germline V gene, CDR1 is MNHEY and CDR2 is SMNVEV (reference sequence). The CDR3 has 13 residues. DNA for the CDR3: TGTGCCAGCAGTTACAGGCAGACAGATACGCAGTATTTT. Protein product: CASSYRQTDTQYF.

This clonotype occurred many times. The rearrangement joins TRBV7-2 to TRBJ2-2; D perhaps matches TRBD1 (5 bases). The germline V and J ends were trimmed by 4 bases and 3 bases, with 21 bases remaining between them. Per germline, CDR1 SGHTA and CDR2 FQGNSA. The length of the CDR3 is 18 residues. The CDR3 protein is CASSSERSRVGDTGELFF. CDR3 bases: TGTGCCAGCAGCTCCGAACGCTCCAGGGTAGGCGACACCGGGGAGCTGTTTTTT. Combining the CDR3 with reference TRBV7-2 and TRBJ2-2 gives the whole variable domain GAGVSQSPSNKVTEKGKDVELRCDPISGHTALYWYRQSLGQGLEFLIYFQGNSAPDKSGLPSDRFSAERTGGSVSTLTIQRTQQEDSAVYLCASSSERSRVGDTGELFFGEGSRLTVL.

This clonotype was recorded many times. The chain carries TRBV7-2 and TRBJ2-5; D is ambiguous. This CDR3 contains 12 residues. Germline V lookup: CDR1 SGHTA, CDR2 FQGNSA. Trimming cost V 3 bases and J 7 bases, with 9 bases left between them. The CDR3 region has the DNA TGTGCCAGCAGCTTTGATGGTGTGACCCAGTACTTC. It encodes CASSFDGVTQYF.

The rearrangement joins TRBV7-9 to TRBJ2-1, with D unresolved. Germline values: CDR1 SEHNR, CDR2 FQNEAQ (reference sequence). The CDR3 has 15 residues. Trimming removed 0 bases at V and 7 bases at J, with 13 bases between. As DNA, the CDR3 is TGTGCCAGCAGCTTAGCCGGACCCTTAACAAATGAGCAGTTCTTC. Residues: CASSLAGPLTNEQFF.

In its sample, this clonotype was seen once. A much larger clone lies a single base off, so this may be a read error. The CDR3 here is CASSQPSLGLAGDRPYNEQLF. The CDR3 region has the DNA TGTGCCAGCAGCCAACCATCACTCGGACTAGCGGGAGATAGACCCTACAATGAGCAGTTATTC. The rearrangement joins TRBV4-2 to TRBJ2-1, with 13 bases lining up with TRBD2. Germline V gene lookup returns CDR1 LGHNA and CDR2 YNFKEQ. The CDR3 consists of 21 residues.

This clonotype came up many times. The chain has TRBV11-2 and TRBJ2-3; D not certain. This CDR3 is built from 12 residues. The germline V and J ends were trimmed by 1 base and 11 bases, with 10 bases remaining between them. Germline V CDR1 and CDR2: SGHAT, FQNNGV. The CDR3, as DNA: TGTGCCAGCAGCTTAGGCCAGATAATGCAGTATTTT. Translating gives CASSLGQIMQYF. The whole variable domain, remainder taken from reference TRBV11-2 and TRBJ2-3, is EAGVAQSPRYKIIEKRQSVAFWCNPISGHATLYWYQQILGQGPKLLIQFQNNGVVDDSQLPKDRFSAERLKGVDSTLKIQPAKLEDSAVYLCASSLGQIMQYFGPGTRLTVL.